This is a list of T cell receptor beta chains from one sample in a study of blood T cell repertoires in COVID-19. The method was immunoSEQ multiplex PCR; TCRdb's version includes in-frame clones alone and lacks a portion of them. The sample lists 210,000 or so clones; 88% were seen once. Sequenced sample: peripheral blood. The receptors shown here come from a middle-aged woman who had recovered from COVID-19. CDR3s include the opening cysteine and the closing phenylalanine or tryptophan. A D gene is named only where the DNA matches it firmly. Expanded clones are given a class, and other clones once, few, many or no size at all.

V gene	D gene	CDR3 length	clone size	J gene	CDR3 DNA	CDR3 protein
TRBV5-1	TRBD1	16	.	TRBJ2-7	TGCGCCAGCAGCTTGCTTGACAGGGAAAGTCCCTACGAGCAGTACTTC	CASSLLDRESPYEQYF
TRBV30	.	11	.	TRBJ2-1	TGTGCCTGGAGTCACTACAATGAGCAGTTCTTC	CAWSHYNEQFF
TRBV5-5	TRBD2	16	.	TRBJ2-1	TGTGCCAGCAGCTTGACTAGCGCGAGCTCCTACAATGAGCAGTTCTTC	CASSLTSASSYNEQFF
TRBV24-1	.	13	once	TRBJ2-3	TGTGCCACCAGTGTGGGCGGCACAGATACGCAGTATTTT	CATSVGGTDTQYF
TRBV9	TRBD2	17	.	TRBJ2-5	TGTGCCAGCAGCGTAGCTAGGGCTAGCGGCTTCCAAGAGACCCAGTACTTC	CASSVARASGFQETQYF
TRBV11-2	.	13	few	TRBJ1-5	TGTGCCAGCAGCCTGGCCAGCAATCAGCCCCAGCATTTT	CASSLASNQPQHF
TRBV7-8	.	15	.	TRBJ1-1	TGTGCCAGCAGCTTAGATCAGGCACCTAACACTGAAGCTTTCTTT	CASSLDQAPNTEAFF
TRBV11-2	.	17	.	TRBJ2-1	TGTGCCAGCACCCTCAGTGGGAGCGGTATAAACCCCAATGAGCAGTTCTTC	CASTLSGSGINPNEQFF
TRBV12-5	.	14	.	TRBJ2-1	TGTGCTAGTGGTTTGTCGGTGGGCGACAATGAGCAGTTCTTC	CASGLSVGDNEQFF
TRBV9	TRBD2	15	.	TRBJ2-5	TGTGCCAGCAGCGAGCGAGGGAGGGTACAAGAGACCCAGTACTTC	CASSERGRVQETQYF
TRBV5-1	TRBD1	16	.	TRBJ1-3	TGCGCCAGCAGCTTTACAGGGGTTGCGGCTGGAAACACCATATATTTT	CASSFTGVAAGNTIYF
TRBV18	.	14	few	TRBJ1-6	TGTGCCAGCTCACCAGACCCGGGTGATTCACCCCTCCACTTT	CASSPDPGDSPLHF
TRBV11-2	.	12	.	TRBJ2-1	TGTGCCAGCAGCTTGACAGCAGGTGAGCAGTTCTTC	CASSLTAGEQFF
TRBV24-1	.	14	.	TRBJ2-5	TGTGCCACCAGTGATTATCAGGGTCGGGAGACCCAGTACTTC	CATSDYQGRETQYF
TRBV27	.	15	.	TRBJ1-5	TGTGCCAGCAGTTTATTAGGGGTTAGCAATCAGCCCCAGCATTTT	CASSLLGVSNQPQHF
TRBV27	.	14	.	TRBJ1-1	TGTGCCAGCAGTCCGAGGACAGCGAACACTGAAGCTTTCTTT	CASSPRTANTEAFF
TRBV3-1/TRBV3-2	TRBD1	12	.	TRBJ1-1	TGTGCCAGCAGCCCTCGGACAGGGGAAGCTTTCTTT	CASSPRTGEAFF
TRBV5-1	.	14	.	TRBJ2-1	TGCGCCAGCAGCTCCGGTGCGACAGGTGATGAGCAGTTCTTC	CASSSGATGDEQFF
TRBV9	.	13	.	TRBJ1-2	TGTGCCAGCAGCGAGACAGGTCTTGATGGCTACACCTTC	CASSETGLDGYTF
TRBV4-1	TRBD2	15	.	TRBJ2-1	TGCGCCAGCAGCCGCGGGGGGACTAACTACAATGAGCAGTTCTTC	CASSRGGTNYNEQFF
TRBV6-2/TRBV6-3	TRBD1	15	once	TRBJ1-1	TGTGCCAGCAGTAGAAAGGGACAGGGGAACACTGAAGCTTTCTTT	CASSRKGQGNTEAFF
TRBV20-1	.	11	few	TRBJ1-1	TGCAGTGTTCTATTGAACACTGAAGCTTTCTTT	CSVLLNTEAFF
TRBV7-3	TRBD2	15	.	TRBJ2-1	TGTGCCAGCAGCTTCTCCCTAGCGGGAGGGAATGAGCAGTTCTTC	CASSFSLAGGNEQFF
TRBV9	.	14	.	TRBJ2-7	TGTGCCAGCAGCGTATCAGGGGGGTCCTACGAGCAGTACTTC	CASSVSGGSYEQYF
TRBV6-2/TRBV6-3	.	11	.	TRBJ2-5	TGTGCCAGCAGTATGAGCGTGACCCAGTACTTC	CASSMSVTQYF
TRBV2	TRBD2	15	once	TRBJ2-3	TGTGCCAGCAAAAGAGAAGCGGGAGAAGTAGATACGCAGTATTTT	CASKREAGEVDTQYF
TRBV14	TRBD2	15	once	TRBJ2-2	TGTGCCAGCAGACTTAGCGGGAGCAGCACCGGGGAGCTGTTTTTT	CASRLSGSSTGELFF
TRBV28	.	16	.	TRBJ1-5	TGTGCCAGCAGAACTCCGGGCCAGGGCAGCAATCAGCCCCAGCATTTT	CASRTPGQGSNQPQHF
TRBV6-5	.	16	few	TRBJ1-3	TGTGCCAGCAGTTACGGCCCGGGAGAGTCTGGAAACACCATATATTTT	CASSYGPGESGNTIYF
TRBV2	.	15	.	TRBJ2-7	TGTGCCAGCAGTGAAAGTAGGAGCCCCCGGAGCGAGCAGTACTTC	CASSESRSPRSEQYF
TRBV28	.	11	.	TRBJ2-1	TGTGCCAGCAGTTTAGAGTTTGAGCAGTTCTTC	CASSLEFEQFF
TRBV11-3	.	16	.	TRBJ2-1	TGTGCCAGCAGCTTAGTCGGGGGGCAGACCTACAATGAGCAGTTCTTC	CASSLVGGQTYNEQFF
TRBV6-6	.	11	.	TRBJ2-3	TGTGCCAGCTCCAGAACAGATACGCAGTATTTT	CASSRTDTQYF
TRBV5-6	.	16	.	TRBJ2-3	TGTGCCAGCAGCTTGTTGCTAGCCTTCGCCACAGATACGCAGTATTTT	CASSLLLAFATDTQYF
TRBV7-8	.	15	.	TRBJ2-1	TGTGCCAGCAGCTTAGAGATTAGCGGCTACAATGAGCAGTTCTTC	CASSLEISGYNEQFF
TRBV28	TRBD1	14	once	TRBJ1-1	TGTGCCAGCAGGCCGGGACAGCTGAACACTGAAGCTTTCTTT	CASRPGQLNTEAFF
TRBV6-2/TRBV6-3	TRBD1	13	.	TRBJ1-2	TGTGCCAGCAGTCAACAGGGGAGAAGCCTCTACACCTTC	CASSQQGRSLYTF